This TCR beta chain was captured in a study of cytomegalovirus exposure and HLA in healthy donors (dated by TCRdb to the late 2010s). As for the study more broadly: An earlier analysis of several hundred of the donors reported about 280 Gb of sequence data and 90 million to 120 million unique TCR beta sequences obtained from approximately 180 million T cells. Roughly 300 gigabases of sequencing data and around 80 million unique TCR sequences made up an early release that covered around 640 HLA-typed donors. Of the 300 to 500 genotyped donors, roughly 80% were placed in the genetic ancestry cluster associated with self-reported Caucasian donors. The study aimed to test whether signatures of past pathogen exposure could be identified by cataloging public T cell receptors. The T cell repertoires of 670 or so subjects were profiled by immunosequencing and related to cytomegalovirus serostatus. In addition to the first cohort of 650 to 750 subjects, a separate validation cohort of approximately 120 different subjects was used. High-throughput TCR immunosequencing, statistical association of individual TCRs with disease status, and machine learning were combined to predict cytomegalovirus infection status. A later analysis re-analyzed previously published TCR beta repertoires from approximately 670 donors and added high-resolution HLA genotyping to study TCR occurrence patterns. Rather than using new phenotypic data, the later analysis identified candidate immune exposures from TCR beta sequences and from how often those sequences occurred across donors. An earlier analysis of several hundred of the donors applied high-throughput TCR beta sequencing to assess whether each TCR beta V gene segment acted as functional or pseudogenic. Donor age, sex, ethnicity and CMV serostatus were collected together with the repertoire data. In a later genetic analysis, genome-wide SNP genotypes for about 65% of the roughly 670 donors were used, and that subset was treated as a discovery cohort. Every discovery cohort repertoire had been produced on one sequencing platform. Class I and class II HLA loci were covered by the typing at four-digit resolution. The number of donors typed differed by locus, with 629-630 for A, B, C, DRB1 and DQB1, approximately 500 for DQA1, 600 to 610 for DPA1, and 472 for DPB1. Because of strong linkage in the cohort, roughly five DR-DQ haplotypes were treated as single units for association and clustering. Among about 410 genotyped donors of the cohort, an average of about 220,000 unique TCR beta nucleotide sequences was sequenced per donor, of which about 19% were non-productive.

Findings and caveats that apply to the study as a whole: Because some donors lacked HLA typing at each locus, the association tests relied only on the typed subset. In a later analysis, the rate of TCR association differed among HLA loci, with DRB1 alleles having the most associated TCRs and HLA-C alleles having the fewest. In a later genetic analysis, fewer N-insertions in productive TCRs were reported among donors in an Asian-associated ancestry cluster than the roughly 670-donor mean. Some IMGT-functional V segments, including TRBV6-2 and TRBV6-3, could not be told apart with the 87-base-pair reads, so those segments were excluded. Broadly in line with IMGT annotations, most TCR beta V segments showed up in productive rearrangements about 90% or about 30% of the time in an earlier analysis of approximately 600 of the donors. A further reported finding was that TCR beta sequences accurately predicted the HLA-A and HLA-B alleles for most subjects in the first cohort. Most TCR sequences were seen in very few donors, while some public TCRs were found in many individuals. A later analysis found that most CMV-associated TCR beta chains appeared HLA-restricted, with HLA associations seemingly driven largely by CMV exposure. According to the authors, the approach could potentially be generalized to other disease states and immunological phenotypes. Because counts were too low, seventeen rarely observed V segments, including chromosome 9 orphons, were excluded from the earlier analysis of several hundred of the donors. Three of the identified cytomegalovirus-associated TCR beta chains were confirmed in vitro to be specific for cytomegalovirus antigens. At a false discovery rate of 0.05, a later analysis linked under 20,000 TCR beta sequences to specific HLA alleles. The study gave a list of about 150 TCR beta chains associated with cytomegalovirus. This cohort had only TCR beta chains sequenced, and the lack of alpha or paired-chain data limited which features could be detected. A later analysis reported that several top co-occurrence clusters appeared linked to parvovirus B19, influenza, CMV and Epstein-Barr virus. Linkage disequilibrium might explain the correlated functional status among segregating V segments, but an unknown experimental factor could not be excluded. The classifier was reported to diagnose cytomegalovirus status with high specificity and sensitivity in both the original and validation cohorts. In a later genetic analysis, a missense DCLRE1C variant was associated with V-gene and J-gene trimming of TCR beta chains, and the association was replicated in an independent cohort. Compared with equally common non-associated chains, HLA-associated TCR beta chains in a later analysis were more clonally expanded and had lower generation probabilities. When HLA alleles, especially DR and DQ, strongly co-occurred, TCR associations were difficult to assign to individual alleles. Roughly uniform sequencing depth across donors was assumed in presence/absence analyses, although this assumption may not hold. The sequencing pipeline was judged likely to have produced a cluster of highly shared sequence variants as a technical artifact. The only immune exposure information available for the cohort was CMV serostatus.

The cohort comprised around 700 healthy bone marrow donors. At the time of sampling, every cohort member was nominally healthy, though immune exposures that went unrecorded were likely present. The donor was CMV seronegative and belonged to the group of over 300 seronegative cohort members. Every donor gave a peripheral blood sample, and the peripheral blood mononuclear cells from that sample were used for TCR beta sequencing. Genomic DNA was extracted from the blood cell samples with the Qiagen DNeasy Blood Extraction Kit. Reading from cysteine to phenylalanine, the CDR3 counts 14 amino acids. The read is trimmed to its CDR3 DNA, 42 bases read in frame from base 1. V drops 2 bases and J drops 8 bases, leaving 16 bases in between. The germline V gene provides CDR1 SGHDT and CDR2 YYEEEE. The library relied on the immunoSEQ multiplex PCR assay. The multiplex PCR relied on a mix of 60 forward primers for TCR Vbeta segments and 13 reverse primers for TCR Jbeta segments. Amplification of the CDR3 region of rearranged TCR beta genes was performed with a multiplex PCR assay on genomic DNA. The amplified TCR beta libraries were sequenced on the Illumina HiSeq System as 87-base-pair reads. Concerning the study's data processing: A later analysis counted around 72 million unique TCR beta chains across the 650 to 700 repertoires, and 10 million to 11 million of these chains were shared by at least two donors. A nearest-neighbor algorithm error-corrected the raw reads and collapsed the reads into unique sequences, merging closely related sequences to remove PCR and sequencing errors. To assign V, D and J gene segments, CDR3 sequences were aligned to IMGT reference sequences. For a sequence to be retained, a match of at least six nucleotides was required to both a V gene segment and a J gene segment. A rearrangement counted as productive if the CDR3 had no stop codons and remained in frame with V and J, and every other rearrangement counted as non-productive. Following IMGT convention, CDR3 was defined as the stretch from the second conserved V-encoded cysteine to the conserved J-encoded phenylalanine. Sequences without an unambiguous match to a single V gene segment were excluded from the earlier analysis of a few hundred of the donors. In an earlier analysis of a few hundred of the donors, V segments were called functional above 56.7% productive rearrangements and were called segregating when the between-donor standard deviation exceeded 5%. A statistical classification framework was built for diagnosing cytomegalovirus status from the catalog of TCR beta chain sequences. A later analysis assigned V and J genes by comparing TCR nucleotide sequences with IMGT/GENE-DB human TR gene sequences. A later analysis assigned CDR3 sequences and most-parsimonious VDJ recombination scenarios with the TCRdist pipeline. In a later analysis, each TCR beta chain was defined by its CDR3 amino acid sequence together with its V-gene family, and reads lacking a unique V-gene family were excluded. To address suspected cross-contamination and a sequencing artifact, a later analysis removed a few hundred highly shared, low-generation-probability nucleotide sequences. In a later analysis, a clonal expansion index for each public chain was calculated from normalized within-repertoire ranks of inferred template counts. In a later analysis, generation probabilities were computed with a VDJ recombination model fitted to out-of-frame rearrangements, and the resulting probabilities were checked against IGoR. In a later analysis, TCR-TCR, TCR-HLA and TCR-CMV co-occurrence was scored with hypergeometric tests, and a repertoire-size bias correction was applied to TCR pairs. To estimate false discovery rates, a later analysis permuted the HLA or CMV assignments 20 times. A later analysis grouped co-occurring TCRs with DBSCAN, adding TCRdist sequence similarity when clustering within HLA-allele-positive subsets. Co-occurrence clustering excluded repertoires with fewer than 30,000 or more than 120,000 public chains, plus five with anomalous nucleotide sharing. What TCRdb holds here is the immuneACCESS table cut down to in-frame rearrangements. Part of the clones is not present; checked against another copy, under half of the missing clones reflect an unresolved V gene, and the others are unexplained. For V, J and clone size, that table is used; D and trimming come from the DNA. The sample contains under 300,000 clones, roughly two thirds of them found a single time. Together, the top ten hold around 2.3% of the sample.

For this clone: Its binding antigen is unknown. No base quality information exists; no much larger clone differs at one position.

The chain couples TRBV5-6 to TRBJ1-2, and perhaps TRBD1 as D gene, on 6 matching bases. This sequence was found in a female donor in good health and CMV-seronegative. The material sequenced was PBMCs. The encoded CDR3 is CASSLTAGGRGYTF. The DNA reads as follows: TGTGCCAGCAGCTTAACTGCGGGGGGCAGGGGCTACACCTTC.